These 32 T cell receptor beta chains came from one sample sequenced in a study of blood T cell repertoires in COVID-19. Measured with immunoSEQ multiplex PCR; TCRdb has only the in-frame clones, and not every one. The data contain approximately 220,000 clones, approximately 80% of them singletons. Source material: peripheral blood. Source of these receptors: a man aged 40-49 years with acute or convalescent COVID-19.

The J gene is TRBJ1-6, the V gene TRBV2, with 7 bases that match TRBD1. The J segment lost 8 bases and the V segment lost 4 bases, leaving 8 bases of the junction unmatched. The length of the CDR3 is 15 residues. CDR1 SNHLY and CDR2 FYNNEI come from the germline V gene. The CDR3 sequence: CASSARGGGDSPLHF. The CDR3 DNA follows: TGTGCCAGCAGTGCCCGCGGAGGGGGCGATTCACCCCTCCACTTT.

The chain employs TRBV15 and TRBJ2-1; D is undetermined. The CDR3 consists of 16 residues. Germline values: CDR1 LNHNV, CDR2 YYDKDF (reference sequence). The V end was cut by 4 bases, the J end by 8 bases, with 21 bases between. CDR3 nucleotides: TGTGCCACCAGCATGAATTATCCGGAGCTGGTGGATGAGCAGTTCTTC. Its protein is CATSMNYPELVDEQFF.

This chain joins TRBV5-5 and TRBJ2-2, with TRBD2 matching over 12 bases. The CDR3 runs to 16 residues. Germline V lookup: CDR1 SGHKS, CDR2 YYEKEE (reference sequence). V shed 4 bases, J shed 2 bases, and the junction held 3 bases outside the gene matches. The CDR3 region is CASSPGLAGNTGELFF. CDR3 coding DNA: TGTGCCAGCAGCCCCGGACTAGCGGGAAACACCGGGGAGCTGTTTTTT.

This clone was seen a handful of times. This chain connects TRBV2 to TRBJ1-2, with D unclear. This CDR3 region has 11 residues. Germline-derived CDR1 and CDR2 are SNHLY and FYNNEI. The V gene lost 4 bases and the J gene lost 4 bases, with 4 bases spanning the gap. DNA of the CDR3: TGTGCCAGCAGTGGAGGCTATGGCTACACCTTC. Its translation: CASSGGYGYTF.

V is TRBV27 and J is TRBJ1-5; 9 positions match TRBD1. With V trimmed by 5 bases and J by 4 bases, 15 bases remained unmatched. The CDR3 loop spans 18 amino acids. Germline V gene sequence: CDR1 MNHEY, CDR2 SMNVEV (reference sequence). The CDR3 DNA reads TGTGCCAGCAGTGGGGACAGGGAAAAAGAAGGTGATAATCAGCCCCAGCATTTT. Its protein product is CASSGDREKEGDNQPQHF.

The chain uses TRBV7-9 and TRBJ2-1; TRBD2 matches 7 bases. CDR1 is SEHNR, CDR2 FQNEAQ, per germline (reference sequence). V gave up 1 base and J gave up 7 bases; unmatched junction bases: 4. This CDR3 region has 14 residues. CDR3 residues: CASSLEWEGNEQFF. The CDR3, as DNA: TGTGCCAGCAGCTTAGAGTGGGAGGGAAATGAGCAGTTCTTC.

V usage is TRBV6-5 and J usage is TRBJ1-2, with D possibly being TRBD1 (6 bases). CDR1 MNHEY and CDR2 SVGAGI come from the germline V gene. The CDR3 consists of 14 residues. V gave up 6 bases and J gave up 8 bases, with 19 bases separating them. This CDR3 is CASRPGGASEGYTF. The DNA of the CDR3 is TGTGCCAGCAGACCCGGGGGGGCGTCGGAAGGCTACACCTTC.

V is TRBV27 and J is TRBJ2-7, with 7 bases matching TRBD2. CDR3 length equals 15 residues. After removal of 3 bases from V and 2 bases from J, the junction contained 7 bases not matched to a gene. Germline V gene sequence: CDR1 MNHEY, CDR2 SMNVEV (reference sequence). CDR3 protein: CASSFSGHTAYEQYF. The CDR3 coding sequence is TGTGCCAGCAGTTTTAGCGGGCACACGGCCTACGAGCAGTACTTC.

The J gene is TRBJ1-1, the V gene TRBV20-1, with 7 positions matching TRBD1. Germline CDR1 DFQATT, CDR2 SNEGSKA (reference sequence). There are 14 residues in the CDR3. With V trimmed by 4 bases and J by 7 bases, 12 bases remained unmatched. As DNA, the CDR3 is TGCAGTGCTAATGAAGACAGGGAAGGTGGTGAAGCTTTCTTT. Encoded protein: CSANEDREGGEAFF.

This sequence joins TRBV9 and TRBJ2-2, with 10 bases lining up with TRBD2. Unmatched junction bases numbered 2, after V lost 1 base and J lost 5 bases. Germline-derived CDR1 and CDR2 are SGDLS and YYNGEE. The CDR3 extends over 15 amino acids. Written as DNA, the CDR3 is TGTGCCAGCAGCGTACTAGCGGGAGCTACCGGGGAGCTGTTTTTT. Encoded protein: CASSVLAGATGELFF.

V is TRBV6-2 or TRBV6-3 and J is TRBJ2-7; TRBD2 matches at 10 bases. After removal of 6 bases from V and 7 bases from J, the junction contained 12 bases not matched to a gene. Germline CDR1 reads MNHEY; CDR2 reads SVGEGT. The CDR3 runs 15 residues. CDR3 sequence (DNA): TGTGCCAGCAGCGACCCAAGCGGGAGGGCGGGAGAGCAGTACTTC. Translation: CASSDPSGRAGEQYF.

The chain carries TRBV4-2 and TRBJ2-1, with D tentatively TRBD1 (6 bases). This CDR3 has 22 residues. CDR1 is LGHNA, CDR2 YNFKEQ, per germline. Trimming removed 0 bases at V and 6 bases at J, with 33 bases between. The CDR3 loop reads CASSQDGEQGGGLVGLGNEQFF. CDR3 sequence (DNA): TGTGCCAGCAGCCAAGATGGGGAACAGGGTGGGGGCCTTGTAGGCCTTGGCAATGAGCAGTTCTTC.

The chain employs TRBV6-5 and TRBJ2-1, with D maybe TRBD2 (6 bases). Germline V gene lookup returns CDR1 MNHEY and CDR2 SVGAGI. CDR3 length equals 14 residues. The V and J ends lost 5 bases and 5 bases respectively, with 13 bases between them. The chain's CDR3 is CASSRIAVNNEQFF. CDR3 bases: TGTGCCAGCAGTCGCATAGCGGTAAACAATGAGCAGTTCTTC.

V and J are TRBV6-5 and TRBJ1-4, with 8 bases that match TRBD1. Germline CDR1 MNHEY, CDR2 SVGAGI. The CDR3 extends over 15 amino acids. Unmatched junction bases numbered 6, after V lost 5 bases and J lost 4 bases. The CDR3 loop reads CASSHATGVNEKLFF. CDR3 sequence (DNA): TGTGCCAGCAGTCACGCGACAGGGGTTAATGAAAAACTGTTTTTT.

The genes are TRBV29-1 and TRBJ1-2, with a weak D call TRBD1 (5 bases). The V and J ends lost 4 bases and 6 bases respectively, with 12 bases between them. Looked up from germline, CDR1 is SQVTM and CDR2 is ANQGSEA. The CDR3 length is 12 residues. The DNA of the CDR3 is TGCAGCGTTGTTTCAGGAGGGGATGGCTACACCTTC. It specifies CSVVSGGDGYTF.

This chain uses TRBV19 with TRBJ1-2; 7 nucleotides agree with TRBD1. V shed 3 bases and J 2 bases; nucleotides not matched to a gene: 12. The CDR3 length is 17 residues. CDR1 and CDR2 from the germline V gene are LNHDA and SQIVND (reference sequence). The CDR3 loop reads CASSIITVVQGNYGYTF. The CDR3 region has the DNA TGTGCCAGTAGTATTATCACCGTCGTACAGGGGAACTATGGCTACACCTTC.

The chain has TRBV7-3 and TRBJ2-3; D is unresolved. CDR1 is SGHTA and CDR2 is FQGTGA in the germline V gene. The length of the CDR3 is 13 residues. V dropped 5 bases and J dropped 0 bases, with 6 bases sitting between them. The CDR3 DNA reads TGTGCCAGCAGCCCCCAGAGCACAGATACGCAGTATTTT. The encoded protein is CASSPQSTDTQYF.

This clone has only a few counts. The V gene is TRBV6-4, the J gene TRBJ1-2, with a tentative D call TRBD1 (6 bases). Trimming removed 3 bases at V and 4 bases at J, with 15 bases between. CDR3 length: 15 residues. The germline gives CDR1 MRHNA, CDR2 SNTAGT. CDR3 nucleotide sequence: TGTGCCAGCAGTGAATCAGGACAGTTCCCCTATGGCTACACCTTC. It translates to CASSESGQFPYGYTF.

This chain uses TRBV6-1 with TRBJ2-4, with 9 bases aligning to TRBD1. The CDR3 spans 16 residues. With 4 bases clipped from V and 7 bases from J, the junction kept 11 bases outside the gene matches. CDR1 and CDR2 (germline): MNHNS, SASEGT. The CDR3: CASSVLPGQGGNIQYF. The CDR3 nucleotides read TGTGCCAGCAGTGTTTTACCGGGACAGGGAGGGAACATTCAGTACTTC.

This clone was observed a few times. The chain links TRBV5-5 to TRBJ2-7; D might be TRBD1 (5 bases). The CDR3 sequence is 13 residues long. The germline gives CDR1 SGHKS, CDR2 YYEKEE (reference sequence). The V end was cut by 1 base, the J end by 4 bases, with 9 bases between. The CDR3 is CASSLPTGYEQYF. DNA of the CDR3: TGTGCCAGCAGCTTGCCTACAGGATACGAGCAGTACTTC.

This chain connects TRBV7-9 to TRBJ2-2; weak D call: TRBD1 (5 bases). V lost 0 bases to trimming and J lost 3 bases, with 8 bases between them. The germline V gene encodes CDR1 SEHNR and CDR2 FQNEAQ (reference sequence). CDR3 length: 15 amino acids. The CDR3 DNA reads TGTGCCAGCAGCTTAGCGCAGGGTTACACCGGGGAGCTGTTTTTT. Its translation: CASSLAQGYTGELFF.

The chain recombines TRBV5-4 with TRBJ2-7; 14 nucleotides match TRBD2. CDR1 SGHNT and CDR2 YYREEE come from the germline V gene (reference sequence). CDR3 size: 14 residues. V gave up 4 bases and J gave up 6 bases; unmatched junction bases: 3. The CDR3 DNA is TGTGCCAGCAGCCCGGGACTAGCGGGAGTCGAGCAGTACTTC. This encodes CASSPGLAGVEQYF.

This clone turned up a few times. This chain uses TRBV10-1 with TRBJ2-3; TRBD2 matches at 13 bases. The CDR3 length is 17 residues. Trimming removed 7 bases from V and 1 base from J; junction bases left unmatched: 8. The germline CDR1 and CDR2 sequences are WNHNN and SYGVQD (reference sequence). CDR3 coding DNA: TGCGCCAGCACCCCCCTTACTAGCGGGAGGGGCACAGATACGCAGTATTTT. Translating gives CASTPLTSGRGTDTQYF.

This clone was picked up one time. The gene calls are TRBV7-6 and TRBJ2-2; 7 bases are shared with TRBD2. The CDR3 consists of 18 residues. Germline values: CDR1 SGHVS, CDR2 FNYEAQ. J lost 0 bases, V lost 4 bases, and 11 bases had no gene match. In DNA form, the CDR3 reads TGTGCCAGCAGCTCCCGGGTAGCGGGTCACCCGAACACCGGGGAGCTGTTTTTT. Translated: CASSSRVAGHPNTGELFF. Variable domain in full (rest from reference TRBV7-6 and TRBJ2-2): GAGVSQSPRYKVTKRGQDVALRCDPISGHVSLYWYRQALGQGPEFLTYFNYEAQQDKSGLPNDRFSAERPEGSISTLTIQRTEQRDSAMYRCASSSRVAGHPNTGELFFGEGSRLTVL.

This chain joins TRBV7-8 and TRBJ1-1; no reliable D call. The V and J ends lost 5 bases and 11 bases respectively, with 15 bases between them. This CDR3 has 12 residues. Germline CDR1 is SGHVS and CDR2 is FQNEAQ. CDR3 region: CASSLNDLGAFF. CDR3 bases: TGTGCCAGCAGCCTCAATGATCTCGGGGCTTTCTTT.

V usage is TRBV28 and J usage is TRBJ1-2; 9 bases line up with TRBD1. Germline lookup yields CDR1 MDHEN and CDR2 SYDVKM. The CDR3 extends over 14 amino acids. The junction had 1 base not matched to a gene; V was cut back by 3 bases and J by 2 bases. CDR3 DNA sequence: TGTGCCAGCAGTTTCGGACAGGGGAACTATGGCTACACCTTC. It encodes CASSFGQGNYGYTF.

V and J are TRBV7-9 and TRBJ2-5, with 11 bases fitting TRBD1. J was trimmed by 4 bases and V by 5 bases; bases with no gene match: 6. The germline V gene encodes CDR1 SEHNR and CDR2 FQNEAQ (reference sequence). This CDR3 comprises 15 residues. The CDR3 loop is CASSPGTGGTETQYF. The DNA of the CDR3 is TGTGCCAGCAGCCCCGGGACAGGGGGGACAGAGACCCAGTACTTC.

This clone was seen just once. The chain couples TRBV15 to TRBJ1-5; 8 positions agree with TRBD1. Trimming took 3 bases from V and 6 from J; bases not matched to a gene: 7. Germline values: CDR1 LNHNV, CDR2 YYDKDF (reference sequence). The CDR3 consists of 15 residues. In nucleotides, the CDR3 is TGTGCCACCAGCAGCAGGGGGCTAAGTCCTCAGCCCCAGCATTTT. Its translation: CATSSRGLSPQPQHF.

The rearrangement links TRBV2 to TRBJ1-3; D perhaps matches TRBD1 (6 bases). Looked up from germline, CDR1 is SNHLY and CDR2 is FYNNEI. The CDR3 covers 14 residues. Trimming removed 3 bases at V and 4 bases at J, with 10 bases between. The CDR3 region is CASSDTGPGNTIYF. CDR3 nucleotide sequence: TGTGCCAGCAGTGATACAGGGCCAGGAAACACCATATATTTT.

The rearrangement uses TRBV6-2 or TRBV6-3 and TRBJ2-7; D gene uncertain. Looked up from germline, CDR1 is MNHEY and CDR2 is SVGEGT. This CDR3 is 12 amino acids long. The V gene lost 2 bases and the J gene lost 3 bases, with 5 bases spanning the gap. CDR3 sequence reads: CASSYGLYEQYF. The DNA of the CDR3 is TGTGCCAGCAGTTACGGCCTCTACGAGCAGTACTTC.

The chain recombines TRBV14 with TRBJ2-1; D perhaps matches TRBD2 (6 bases). The CDR3 has 17 amino acids. V shed 0 bases and J shed 3 bases, with 15 bases lying between them. Germline V lookup: CDR1 SGHDN, CDR2 FVKESK. The CDR3: CASSQDISGSYYNEQFF. In nucleotides, the CDR3 is TGTGCCAGCAGCCAAGATATAAGCGGGTCGTACTACAATGAGCAGTTCTTC. Combining the CDR3 with reference TRBV14 and TRBJ2-1 gives the whole variable domain EAGVTQFPSHSVIEKGQTVTLRCDPISGHDNLYWYRRVMGKEIKFLLHFVKESKQDESGMPNNRFLAERTGGTYSTLKVQPAELEDSGVYFCASSQDISGSYYNEQFFGPGTRLTVL.

A remark on this clone: Relative to the germline gene, one junction end is altered; a read error may explain this. This sequence joins TRBV12-3 or TRBV12-4 and TRBJ2-7; 7 bases fit TRBD1. The CDR3 contains 12 residues. Written as DNA, the CDR3 is TGTGCCAGCACCGCCCAACCGGGACAGATCTTATTC. Its translation: CASTAQPGQILF.